This TCR beta chain was recorded in a study of regulatory T cells in long-lasting Graves disease. Study-level points and caveats: Samples came from peripheral blood alone, without thyroid tissue. TRBV28, TRBJ1-2 and TRBJ2-5 were favored in persistent disease. The TCR repertoire of persistent Graves' patients was less diverse than that of newly diagnosed ones.

This clonotype has only a few counts. Antigen specificity is unknown. No conserved phenylalanine or tryptophan is present at the end of the CDR3, so a read error is the likely explanation. Time point in this sample: newly diagnosed GD, antithyroid drugs for less than 3 months. With RNA extracted from PBMCs as input, the TCR library was made. Construction of the TCR beta libraries employed iRepertoire HTBI primers in conjunction with Arm-PCR of CDR3 regions. Using its own MiXCR run on the multiplex PCR reads, TCRdb lists one record per CDR3 protein. Of roughly 500,000 distinct CDR3 sequences in the sample, less than 15% were seen once. V lost 6 bases, J lost 1 base, and 10 bases stayed unmatched. CDR3 length: 16 amino acids. In germline, CDR1 is MNHNS, CDR2 SASEGT. The sample was also reused in another study, on T cells in Graves' hyperthyroidism and ophthalmopathy. That report notes: The study used the HTBI primer set for a first-round RT-PCR of the TCR CDR3.

The sequences come from peripheral blood mononuclear cells (PBMCs), collected at new diagnosis, from a patient treated with antithyroid drugs. The TCR was taken from a man younger than 40 with Graves disease. V and J are TRBV6-1 and TRBJ1-1, with 8 bases aligning to TRBD1. This chain's CDR3 is CASRSGQGRGNTEAFL. Written as DNA, the CDR3 is TGTGCCAGCAGATCCGGACAGGGCCGCGGGAACACTGAAGCTTTCCTT.